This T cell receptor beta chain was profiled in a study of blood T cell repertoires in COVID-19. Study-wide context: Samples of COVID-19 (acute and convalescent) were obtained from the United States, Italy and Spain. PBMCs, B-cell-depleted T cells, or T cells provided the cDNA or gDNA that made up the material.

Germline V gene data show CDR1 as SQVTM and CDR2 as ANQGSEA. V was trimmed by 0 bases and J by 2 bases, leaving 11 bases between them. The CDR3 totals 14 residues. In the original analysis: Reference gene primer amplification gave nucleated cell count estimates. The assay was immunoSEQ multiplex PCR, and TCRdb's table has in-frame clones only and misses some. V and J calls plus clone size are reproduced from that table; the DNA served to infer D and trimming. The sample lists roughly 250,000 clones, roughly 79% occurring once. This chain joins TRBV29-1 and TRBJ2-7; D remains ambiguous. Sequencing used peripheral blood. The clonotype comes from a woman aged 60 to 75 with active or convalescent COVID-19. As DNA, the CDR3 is TGCAGCGTTGAAGACCTTGTGGAGCCCTACGAGCAGTACTTC. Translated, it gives CSVEDLVEPYEQYF.